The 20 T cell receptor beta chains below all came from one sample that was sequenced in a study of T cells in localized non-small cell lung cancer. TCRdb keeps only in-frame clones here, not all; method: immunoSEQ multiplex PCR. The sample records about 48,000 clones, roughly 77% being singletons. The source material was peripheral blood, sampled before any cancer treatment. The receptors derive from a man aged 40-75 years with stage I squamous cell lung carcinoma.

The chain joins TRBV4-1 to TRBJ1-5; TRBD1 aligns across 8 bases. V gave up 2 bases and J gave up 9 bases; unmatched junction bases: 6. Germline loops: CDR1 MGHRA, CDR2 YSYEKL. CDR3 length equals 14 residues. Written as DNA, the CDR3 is TGCGCCAGCAGCCAACCCGGGACAGGCGGGCCCCAGCATTTT. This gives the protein CASSQPGTGGPQHF.

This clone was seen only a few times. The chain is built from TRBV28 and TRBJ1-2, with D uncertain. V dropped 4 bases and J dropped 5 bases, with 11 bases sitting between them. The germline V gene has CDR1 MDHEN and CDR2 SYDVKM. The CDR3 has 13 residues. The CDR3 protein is CASSSVLDYGYTF. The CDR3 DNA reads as TGTGCCAGCAGTTCCGTCCTGGATTATGGCTACACCTTC.

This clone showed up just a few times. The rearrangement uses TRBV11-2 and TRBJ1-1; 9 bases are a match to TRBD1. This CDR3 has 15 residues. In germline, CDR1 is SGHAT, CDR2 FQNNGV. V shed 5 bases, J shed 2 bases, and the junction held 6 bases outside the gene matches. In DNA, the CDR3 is TGTGCCAGCAGCCCTGGGGGACAGGGAAACACTGAAGCTTTCTTT. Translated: CASSPGGQGNTEAFF.

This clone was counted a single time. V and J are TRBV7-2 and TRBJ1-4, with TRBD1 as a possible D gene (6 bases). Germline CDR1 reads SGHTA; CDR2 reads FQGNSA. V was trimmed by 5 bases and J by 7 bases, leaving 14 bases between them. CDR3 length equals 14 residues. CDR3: CASSPDRISEKLFF. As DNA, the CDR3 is TGTGCCAGCAGCCCAGACAGGATTAGTGAAAAACTGTTTTTT.

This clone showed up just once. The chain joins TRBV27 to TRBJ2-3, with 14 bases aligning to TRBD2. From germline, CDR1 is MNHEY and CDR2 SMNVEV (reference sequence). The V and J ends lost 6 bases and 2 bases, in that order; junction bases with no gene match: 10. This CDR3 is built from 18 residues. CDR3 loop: CASRMTSGGARSTDTQYF. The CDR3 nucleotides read TGTGCCAGCAGAATGACTAGCGGGGGGGCTCGGTCCACAGATACGCAGTATTTT.

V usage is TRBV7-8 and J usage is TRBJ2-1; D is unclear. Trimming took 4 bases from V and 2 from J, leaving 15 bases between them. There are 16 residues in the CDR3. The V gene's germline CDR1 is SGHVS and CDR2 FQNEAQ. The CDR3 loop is CASSSPPRRAYNEQFF. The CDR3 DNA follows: TGTGCCAGCAGCTCCCCTCCTCGAAGGGCCTACAATGAGCAGTTCTTC.

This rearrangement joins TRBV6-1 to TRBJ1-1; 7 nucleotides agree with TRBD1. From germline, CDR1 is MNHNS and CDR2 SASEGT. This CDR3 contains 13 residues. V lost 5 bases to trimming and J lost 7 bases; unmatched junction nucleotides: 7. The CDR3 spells CASSTRQGNEAFF. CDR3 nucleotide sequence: TGTGCCAGCAGTACTCGACAGGGAAATGAAGCTTTCTTT.

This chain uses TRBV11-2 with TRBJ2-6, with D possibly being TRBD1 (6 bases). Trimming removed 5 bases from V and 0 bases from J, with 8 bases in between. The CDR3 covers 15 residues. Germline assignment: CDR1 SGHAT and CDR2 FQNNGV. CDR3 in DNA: TGTGCCAGCAGCCAGGGGTCCTCTGGGGCCAACGTCCTGACTTTC. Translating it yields CASSQGSSGANVLTF.

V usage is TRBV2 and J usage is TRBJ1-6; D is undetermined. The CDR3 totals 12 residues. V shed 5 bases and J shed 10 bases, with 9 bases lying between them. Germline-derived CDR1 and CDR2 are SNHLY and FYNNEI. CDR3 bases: TGTGCCAGCAGTCCTGAGGAATCACCCCTCCACTTT. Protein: CASSPEESPLHF.

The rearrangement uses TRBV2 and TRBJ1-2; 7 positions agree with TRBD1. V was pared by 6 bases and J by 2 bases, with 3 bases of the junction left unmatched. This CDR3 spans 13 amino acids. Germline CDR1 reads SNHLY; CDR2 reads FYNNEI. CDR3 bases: TGTGCCAGCAGCGCGACAGGGAACTATGGCTACACCTTC. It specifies CASSATGNYGYTF.

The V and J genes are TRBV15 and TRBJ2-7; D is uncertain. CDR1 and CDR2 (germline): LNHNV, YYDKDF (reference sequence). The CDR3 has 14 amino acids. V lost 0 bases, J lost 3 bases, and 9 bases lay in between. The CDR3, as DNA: TGTGCCACCAGCAGAGATATAAGGCGCTACGAGCAGTACTTC. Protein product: CATSRDIRRYEQYF.

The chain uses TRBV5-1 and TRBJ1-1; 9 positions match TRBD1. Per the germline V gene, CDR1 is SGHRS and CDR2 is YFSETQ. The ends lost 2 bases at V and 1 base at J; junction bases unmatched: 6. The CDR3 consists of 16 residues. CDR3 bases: TGCGCCAGCAGCTTACAGGGGGCCAAGGCGAACACTGAAGCTTTCTTT. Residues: CASSLQGAKANTEAFF.

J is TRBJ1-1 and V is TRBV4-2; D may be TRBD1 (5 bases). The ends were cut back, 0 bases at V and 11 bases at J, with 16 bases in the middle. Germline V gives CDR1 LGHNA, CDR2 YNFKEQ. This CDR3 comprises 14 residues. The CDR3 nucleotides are TGTGCCAGCAGCCAAGATACTGGGGGTGGATTTGCTTTCTTT. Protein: CASSQDTGGGFAFF.

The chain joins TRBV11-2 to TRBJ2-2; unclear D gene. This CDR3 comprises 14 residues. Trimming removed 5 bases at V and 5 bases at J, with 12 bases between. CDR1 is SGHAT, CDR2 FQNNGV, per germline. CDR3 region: CASSQRLGTGELFF. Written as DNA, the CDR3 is TGTGCCAGCAGCCAGAGATTGGGGACCGGGGAGCTGTTTTTT. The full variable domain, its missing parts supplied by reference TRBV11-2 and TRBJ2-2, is EAGVAQSPRYKIIEKRQSVAFWCNPISGHATLYWYQQILGQGPKLLIQFQNNGVVDDSQLPKDRFSAERLKGVDSTLKIQPAKLEDSAVYLCASSQRLGTGELFFGEGSRLTVL.

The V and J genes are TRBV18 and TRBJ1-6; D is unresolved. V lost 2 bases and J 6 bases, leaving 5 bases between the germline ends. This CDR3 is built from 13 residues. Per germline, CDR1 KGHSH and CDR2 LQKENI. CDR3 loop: CASSPGSNSPLHF. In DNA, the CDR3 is TGTGCCAGCTCACCAGGGAGTAATTCACCCCTCCACTTT.

The CDR3 bases are TGTGCCAGCAGGCAACAGGGGATTAGCACAGATACGCAGTATTTT. This gives the protein CASRQQGISTDTQYF. The chain is built from TRBV2 and TRBJ2-3, with 7 bases lining up with TRBD1. Germline CDR1 is SNHLY and CDR2 is FYNNEI. This CDR3 comprises 15 residues. The J segment lost 0 bases and the V segment lost 6 bases, leaving 6 bases of the junction unmatched.

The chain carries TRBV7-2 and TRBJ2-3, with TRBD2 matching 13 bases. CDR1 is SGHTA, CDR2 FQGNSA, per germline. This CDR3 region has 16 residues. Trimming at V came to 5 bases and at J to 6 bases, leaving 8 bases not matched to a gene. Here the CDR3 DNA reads TGTGCCAGCAGCATCACTAGCGGGGGGGCTGGGGATACGCAGTATTTT. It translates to CASSITSGGAGDTQYF.

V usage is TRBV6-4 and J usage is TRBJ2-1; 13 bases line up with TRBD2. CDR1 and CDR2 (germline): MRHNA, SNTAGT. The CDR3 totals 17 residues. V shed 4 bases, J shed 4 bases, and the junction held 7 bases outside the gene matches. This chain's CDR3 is CASSVGPGLAGYNEQFF. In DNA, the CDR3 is TGTGCCAGCAGTGTCGGACCGGGACTAGCGGGGTACAATGAGCAGTTCTTC.

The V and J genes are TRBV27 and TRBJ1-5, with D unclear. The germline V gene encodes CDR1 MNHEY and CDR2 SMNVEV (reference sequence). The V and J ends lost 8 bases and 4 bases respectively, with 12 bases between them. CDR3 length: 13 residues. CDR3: CASRTFVNQPQHF. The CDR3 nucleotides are TGTGCCAGCCGGACCTTTGTGAATCAGCCCCAGCATTTT.

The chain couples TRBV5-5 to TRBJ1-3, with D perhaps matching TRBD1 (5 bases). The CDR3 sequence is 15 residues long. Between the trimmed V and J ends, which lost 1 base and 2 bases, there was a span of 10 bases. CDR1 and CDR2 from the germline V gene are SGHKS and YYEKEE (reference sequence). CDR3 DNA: TGTGCCAGCAGCTTGAATAGGGGCCCTGGAAACACCATATATTTT. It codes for CASSLNRGPGNTIYF. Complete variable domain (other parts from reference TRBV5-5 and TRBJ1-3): DAGVTQSPTHLIKTRGQQVTLRCSPISGHKSVSWYQQVLGQGPQFIFQYYEKEERGRGNFPDRFSARQFPNYSSELNVNALLLGDSALYLCASSLNRGPGNTIYFGEGSWLTVV.